These T cell receptor beta chains were read from a single sample in a study of blood T cell repertoires in COVID-19. Data came from immunoSEQ multiplex PCR; TCRdb stores just in-frame clones and leaves some out. The table shows 100,000 to 150,000 clones, with about nine tenths occurring only once. Sequencing was carried out using peripheral blood. All receptors come from a man in his 60s with COVID-19, enrolled during active disease. Each CDR3 is given with its conserved first and last residue. A D gene is named only where the DNA matches it firmly. Expanded clones are given a class, and other clones once, few, many or no size at all.

TRBJ2-7 | once | TRBD1 | TRBV19 | TGTGCCAGTAGCAACGACAGGGACTACGAGCAGTACTTC | CASSNDRDYEQYF
TRBJ1-4 | - | - | TRBV12-3/TRBV12-4 | TGTGCCAGCAGTTTAGGCGGAGAAAAACTGTTTTTT | CASSLGGEKLFF
TRBJ2-3 | - | - | TRBV27 | TGTGCCAGCAGTCGAAACGGCGGGACGGGCACAGATACGCAGTATTTT | CASSRNGGTGTDTQYF
TRBJ1-2 | - | - | TRBV9 | TGTGCCAGCAGCGCCACAGGGTTCTATGGCTACACCTTC | CASSATGFYGYTF
TRBJ1-2 | - | TRBD1 | TRBV6-1 | TGTGCCAGCAGTGGGCTCCGGACAGGGGGATCGCGGGGCTACACCTTC | CASSGLRTGGSRGYTF
TRBJ1-2 | - | TRBD1 | TRBV4-3 | TGCGTCAGCAGCCCCAAGATAGGGACAGCTGGCTATGGCTACACCTTC | CVSSPKIGTAGYGYTF
TRBJ1-4 | - | TRBD1 | TRBV5-1 | TGCGCCAGCAGCCCTGAGTGGACAGGGTTTGAAAAACTGTTTTTT | CASSPEWTGFEKLFF
TRBJ2-7 | - | - | TRBV28 | TGTGCCAGCAGTTTTACCAGGGATTCCTACGAGCAGTACTTC | CASSFTRDSYEQYF
TRBJ1-3 | few | - | TRBV19 | TGTGCCAGTAGTATAACTAAAGACGTCGAAACCATATATTTT | CASSITKDVETIYF
TRBJ1-5 | - | TRBD1 | TRBV6-6 | TGTGCCAGCAGCCCGGGACAGGGCCTCAATCAGCCCCAGCATTTT | CASSPGQGLNQPQHF
TRBJ2-1 | - | TRBD2 | TRBV3-1/TRBV3-2 | TGTGCCAGCAGCCAAGATGGCGGACTAGCGATTCTGGAGGAGCAGTTCTTC | CASSQDGGLAILEEQFF
TRBJ2-5 | once | TRBD2 | TRBV19 | TGTGCCTCCTCAAGGGAGCTAGCGGGATCGGGAGAGACCCAGTACTTC | CASSRELAGSGETQYF
TRBJ2-1 | - | TRBD2 | TRBV6-5 | TGTGCCAGCAGCGTGACTAGCGGGGGCTACAATGAGCAGTTCTTC | CASSVTSGGYNEQFF
TRBJ2-3 | - | TRBD2 | TRBV11-2 | TGTGCCAGCAGCTTAGTCGGTCTAGCGGCTAGCACAGATACGCAGTATTTT | CASSLVGLAASTDTQYF
TRBJ2-7 | - | TRBD1 | TRBV3-1/TRBV3-2 | TGTGCCAGCAGCTTCGGGACAGGGGACTACGAGCAGTACTTC | CASSFGTGDYEQYF
TRBJ2-1 | - | - | TRBV19 | TGTGCCAGTATCCCAAACGGGAGAGCGTCCTACAATGAGCAGTTCTTC | CASIPNGRASYNEQFF
TRBJ1-1 | - | TRBD1 | TRBV10-3 | TGTGCCATCAGAAAGCTGACAGGGGCTGAAGCTTTCTTT | CAIRKLTGAEAFF
TRBJ2-5 | - | - | TRBV5-4 | TGTGCCAGCAGCTTGAGTACAGGTAATCAAGAGACCCAGTACTTC | CASSLSTGNQETQYF
TRBJ1-1 | - | TRBD1 | TRBV19 | TGTGCCAGTAGTAACCCCGGGAGGGGGCACACTGAAGCTTTCTTT | CASSNPGRGHTEAFF
TRBJ2-7 | - | - | TRBV15 | TGTGCCACCAGCAGAGATCCCAGGCAGTACGAGCAGTACTTC | CATSRDPRQYEQYF
TRBJ1-4 | - | - | TRBV5-6 | TGTGCCAGCAGCTACAGGGAAGCTACTAATGAAAAACTGTTTTTT | CASSYREATNEKLFF
TRBJ2-6 | - | TRBD1 | TRBV9 | TGTGCCAGCAGCGCCAGTGACAGGGGAAATGGGGCCAACGTCCTGACTTTC | CASSASDRGNGANVLTF
TRBJ1-5 | - | - | TRBV24-1 | TGTGCCACCAGCGATGGGGGGTATAGCAATCAGCCCCAGCATTTT | CATSDGGYSNQPQHF
TRBJ2-3 | - | - | TRBV28 | TGTGCACACGGCCCCCCGGGAGAGAACACAGATACGCAGTATTTT | CAHGPPGENTDTQYF
TRBJ2-7 | - | - | TRBV30 | TGTGCCTGGAGTGCGGGACTTCACTTCTACGAGCAGTACTTC | CAWSAGLHFYEQYF
TRBJ1-1 | once | - | TRBV7-9 | TGTGCCAGCAGCTTACGACAGCAAGCTGAAGCTTTCTTT | CASSLRQQAEAFF
TRBJ2-5 | once | TRBD2 | TRBV11-2 | TGTGCCAGCAGCTTAGGACTAGCCCGGGAGACCCAGTACTTC | CASSLGLARETQYF
TRBJ2-1 | - | TRBD2 | TRBV5-4 | TGTGCCAGCAGCGAACGGACTAGCGGGTTCAATGAGCAGTTCTTC | CASSERTSGFNEQFF
TRBJ2-7 | - | TRBD2 | TRBV10-3 | TGTGCCATCAGTGGTGGAGGGGCCCGCTCTAGCGGCGCCTACGAGCAGTACTTC | CAISGGGARSSGAYEQYF
TRBJ1-4 | - | - | TRBV7-6 | TGTGCCAGCAGCTCTCCGGGGGAAAAACTGTTTTTT | CASSSPGEKLFF
TRBJ2-7 | - | - | TRBV3-1/TRBV3-2 | TGTGCCAGCAGCCAATCCCCGGGACTGAGTTACGAGCAGTACTTC | CASSQSPGLSYEQYF
TRBJ2-7 | - | - | TRBV25-1 | TGTGCCAGCAGTGAATGGAAACTAGATGGACCCACCTACGAGCAGTACTTC | CASSEWKLDGPTYEQYF
TRBJ1-4 | - | - | TRBV10-3 | TGTGCCATCAGTGAACCAGGGGTAGGGGAAAAACTGTTTTTT | CAISEPGVGEKLFF
TRBJ2-6 | - | - | TRBV3-1/TRBV3-2 | TGTGCCAGCAGCCAAGTGGAGGGAACAGGGGCCAACGTCCTGACTTTC | CASSQVEGTGANVLTF
TRBJ2-3 | - | TRBD1 | TRBV4-3 | TGCGCCAGCAGCCAGAACCCCGGGACAGGGAATTCAGATACGCAGTATTTT | CASSQNPGTGNSDTQYF
TRBJ2-5 | - | TRBD2 | TRBV28 | TGTGCCAGCAGTCCTTCTAGCGGGAGGAGGGAGACCCAGTACTTC | CASSPSSGRRETQYF
TRBJ2-7 | - | TRBD2 | TRBV10-3 | TGTGCCATCAGTGAGACCAGCGGGAGCTACGAGCAGTACTTC | CAISETSGSYEQYF
TRBJ2-5 | - | - | TRBV28 | TGTGCCAGCGGAGTGACGAGGGAGACCCAGTACTTC | CASGVTRETQYF
TRBJ2-1 | - | - | TRBV29-1 | TGCAGCGTTGATGAGTCCTACAATGAGCAGTTCTTC | CSVDESYNEQFF
TRBJ2-7 | - | TRBD2 | TRBV3-1/TRBV3-2 | TGTGCCAGCAGCCAAGTATCGCTAGCGGGAGGCAGGTACGAGCAGTACTTC | CASSQVSLAGGRYEQYF